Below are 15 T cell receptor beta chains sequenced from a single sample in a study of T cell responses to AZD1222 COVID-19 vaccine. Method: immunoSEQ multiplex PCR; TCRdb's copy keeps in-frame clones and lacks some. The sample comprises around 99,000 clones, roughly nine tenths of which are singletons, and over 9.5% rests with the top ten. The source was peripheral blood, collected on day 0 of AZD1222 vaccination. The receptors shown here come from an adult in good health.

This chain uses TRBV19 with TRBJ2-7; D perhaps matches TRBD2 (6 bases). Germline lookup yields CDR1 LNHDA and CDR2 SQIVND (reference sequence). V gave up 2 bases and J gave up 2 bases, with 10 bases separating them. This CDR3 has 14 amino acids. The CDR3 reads CASSISGRTYEQYF. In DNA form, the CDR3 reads TGTGCCAGTAGTATAAGCGGGCGCACCTACGAGCAGTACTTC.

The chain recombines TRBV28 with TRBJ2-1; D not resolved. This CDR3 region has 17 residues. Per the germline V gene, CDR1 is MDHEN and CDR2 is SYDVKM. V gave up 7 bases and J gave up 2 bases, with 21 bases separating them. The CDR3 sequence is CASTQGGSQVAYNEQFF. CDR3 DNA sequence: TGTGCCAGCACCCAAGGTGGGTCGCAAGTCGCCTACAATGAGCAGTTCTTC.

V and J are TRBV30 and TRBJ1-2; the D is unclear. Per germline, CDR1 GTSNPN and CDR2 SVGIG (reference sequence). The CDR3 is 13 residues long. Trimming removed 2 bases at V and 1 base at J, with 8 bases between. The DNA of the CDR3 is TGTGCCTGGAGTACCGCCCATAACTATGGCTACACCTTC. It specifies CAWSTAHNYGYTF.

The CDR3 spells CASSRQGPPLNTEAFF. CDR3 nucleotides: TGTGCCAGTAGTCGACAGGGGCCGCCCTTAAACACTGAAGCTTTCTTT. The gene calls are TRBV19 and TRBJ1-1, with 8 nucleotides matching TRBD1. Germline CDR1 LNHDA, CDR2 SQIVND (reference sequence). The CDR3 totals 16 residues. The ends lost 5 bases at V and 2 bases at J; junction bases unmatched: 10.

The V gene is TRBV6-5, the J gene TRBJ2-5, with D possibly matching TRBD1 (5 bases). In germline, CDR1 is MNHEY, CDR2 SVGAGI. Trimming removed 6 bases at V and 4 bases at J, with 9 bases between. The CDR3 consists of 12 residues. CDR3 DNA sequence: TGTGCCAGCAGCAGGGCGCGAGAGACCCAGTACTTC. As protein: CASSRARETQYF.

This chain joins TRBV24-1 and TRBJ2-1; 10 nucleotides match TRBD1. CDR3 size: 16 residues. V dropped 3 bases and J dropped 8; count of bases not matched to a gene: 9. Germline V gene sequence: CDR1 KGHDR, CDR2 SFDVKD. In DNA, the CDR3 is TGTGCCACCAGTGATCCGGGACAGGGGATTTACCATGAGCAGTTCTTC. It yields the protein CATSDPGQGIYHEQFF.

CDR3 bases: TGTGCCAGCAGTTCCGGGACGGCTGCCTTAAACTATGGCTACACCTTC. It specifies CASSSGTAALNYGYTF. The gene calls are TRBV6-6 and TRBJ1-2, with a weak D call TRBD1 (5 bases). Germline V gene data show CDR1 as MNHNY and CDR2 as SVGAGI (reference sequence). Trimming took 4 bases from V and 2 from J, leaving 17 bases between them. The CDR3 is 16 residues long.

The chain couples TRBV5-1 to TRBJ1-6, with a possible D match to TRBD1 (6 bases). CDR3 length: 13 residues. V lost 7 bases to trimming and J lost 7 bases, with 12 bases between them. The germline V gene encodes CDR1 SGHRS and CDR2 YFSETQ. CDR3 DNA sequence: TGCGCCAGCCGACAGGAAGAGAATTCACCCCTCCACTTT. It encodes CASRQEENSPLHF.

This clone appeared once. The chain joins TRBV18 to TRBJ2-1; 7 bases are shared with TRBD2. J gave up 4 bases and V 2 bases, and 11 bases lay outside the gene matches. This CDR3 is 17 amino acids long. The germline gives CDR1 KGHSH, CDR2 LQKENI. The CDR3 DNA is TGTGCCAGCTCACCAATCGGAACGGGGGGAACTTACAATGAGCAGTTCTTC. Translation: CASSPIGTGGTYNEQFF.

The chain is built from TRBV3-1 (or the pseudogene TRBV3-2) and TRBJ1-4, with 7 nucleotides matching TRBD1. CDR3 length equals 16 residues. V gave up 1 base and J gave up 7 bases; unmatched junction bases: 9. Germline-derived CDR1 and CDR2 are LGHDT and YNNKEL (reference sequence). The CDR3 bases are TGTGCCAGCAGCCAAGCGTGGGCAGGGGGAAGTGAAAAACTGTTTTTT. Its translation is CASSQAWAGGSEKLFF.

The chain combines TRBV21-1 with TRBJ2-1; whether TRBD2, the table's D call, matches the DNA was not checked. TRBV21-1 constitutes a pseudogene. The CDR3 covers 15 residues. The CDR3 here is CASRRTSGGYNEQFF. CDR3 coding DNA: TGTGCCAGCAGACGGACTAGCGGGGGGTACAATGAGCAGTTCTTC.

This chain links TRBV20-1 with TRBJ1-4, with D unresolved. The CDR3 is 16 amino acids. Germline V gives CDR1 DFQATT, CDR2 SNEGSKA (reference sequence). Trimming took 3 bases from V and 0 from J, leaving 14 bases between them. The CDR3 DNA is TGCAGTGCTAGTTCGCCCGCTGATTCAACTAATGAAAAACTGTTTTTT. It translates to CSASSPADSTNEKLFF.

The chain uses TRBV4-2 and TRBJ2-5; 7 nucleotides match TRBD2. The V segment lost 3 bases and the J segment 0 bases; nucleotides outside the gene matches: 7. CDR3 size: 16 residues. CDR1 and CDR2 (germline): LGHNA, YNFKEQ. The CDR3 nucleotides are TGTGCCAGCAGCCAGGGGGGGATGGGGTACCAAGAGACCCAGTACTTC. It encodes CASSQGGMGYQETQYF.

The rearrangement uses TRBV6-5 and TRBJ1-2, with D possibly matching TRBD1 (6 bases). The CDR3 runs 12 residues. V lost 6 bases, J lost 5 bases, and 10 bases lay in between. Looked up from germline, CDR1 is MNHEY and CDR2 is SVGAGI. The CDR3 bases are TGTGCCAGCAGCGGGACAAGATATGGCTACACCTTC. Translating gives CASSGTRYGYTF.

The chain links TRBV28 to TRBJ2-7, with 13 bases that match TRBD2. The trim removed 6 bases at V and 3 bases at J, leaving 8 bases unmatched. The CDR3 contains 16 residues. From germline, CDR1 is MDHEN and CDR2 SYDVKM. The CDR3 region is CASSPGLAGLHYEQYF. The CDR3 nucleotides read TGTGCCAGCAGCCCGGGACTAGCGGGACTTCACTACGAGCAGTACTTC.